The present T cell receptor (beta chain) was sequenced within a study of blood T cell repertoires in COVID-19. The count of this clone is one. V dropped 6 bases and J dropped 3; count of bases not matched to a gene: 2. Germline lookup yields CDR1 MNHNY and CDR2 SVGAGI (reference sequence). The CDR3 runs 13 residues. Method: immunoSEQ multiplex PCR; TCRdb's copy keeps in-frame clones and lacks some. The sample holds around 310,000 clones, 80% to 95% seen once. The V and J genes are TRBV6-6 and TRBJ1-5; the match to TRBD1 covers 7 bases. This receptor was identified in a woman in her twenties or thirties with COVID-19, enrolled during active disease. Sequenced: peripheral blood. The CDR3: CASSRGINQPQHF. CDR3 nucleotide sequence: TGTGCCAGCAGCAGGGGGATCAATCAGCCCCAGCATTTT.